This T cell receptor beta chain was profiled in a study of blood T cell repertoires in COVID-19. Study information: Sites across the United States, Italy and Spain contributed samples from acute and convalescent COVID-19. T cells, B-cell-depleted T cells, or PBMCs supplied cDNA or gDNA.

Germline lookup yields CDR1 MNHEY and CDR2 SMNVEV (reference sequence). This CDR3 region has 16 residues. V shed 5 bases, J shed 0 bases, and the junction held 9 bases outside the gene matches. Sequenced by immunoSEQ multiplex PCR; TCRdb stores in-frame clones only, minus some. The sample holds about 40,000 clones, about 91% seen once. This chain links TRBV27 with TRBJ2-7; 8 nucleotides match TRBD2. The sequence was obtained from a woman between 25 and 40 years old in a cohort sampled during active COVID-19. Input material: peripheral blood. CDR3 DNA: TGTGCCAGCAGTGTCTATCCCGGGACTAGCTCCTACGAGCAGTACTTC. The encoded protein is CASSVYPGTSSYEQYF.